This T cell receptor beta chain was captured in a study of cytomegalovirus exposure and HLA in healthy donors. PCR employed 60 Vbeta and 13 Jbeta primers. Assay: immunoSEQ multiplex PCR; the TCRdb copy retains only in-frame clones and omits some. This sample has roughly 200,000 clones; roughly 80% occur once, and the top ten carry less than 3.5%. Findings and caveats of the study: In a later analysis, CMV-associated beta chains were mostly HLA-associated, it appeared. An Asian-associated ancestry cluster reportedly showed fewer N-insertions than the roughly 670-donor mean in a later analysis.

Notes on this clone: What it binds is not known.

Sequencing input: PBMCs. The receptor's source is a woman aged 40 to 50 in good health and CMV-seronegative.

CDR3: CASSLGGQGEFF. CDR3 bases: TGTGCCAGCAGCTTAGGGGGACAGGGTGAGTTCTTC. This chain links TRBV7-9 with TRBJ2-1; 9 positions match TRBD1. The trim removed 1 base at V and 14 bases at J, leaving 3 bases unmatched. The CDR3 loop spans 12 amino acids. Germline CDR1 is SEHNR and CDR2 is FQNEAQ (reference sequence). Full variable domain (remainder filled in from reference TRBV7-9 and TRBJ2-1): DTGVSQNPRHKITKRGQNVTFRCDPISEHNRLYWYRQTLGQGPEFLTYFQNEAQLEKSRLLSDRFSAERPKGSFSTLEIQRTEQGDSAMYLCASSLGGQGEFFGPGTRLTVL.